This TCR beta chain was sequenced during a study of cytomegalovirus exposure and HLA in healthy donors. General study points: Clonal expansion, a later analysis showed, was greater in HLA-associated TCR beta chains than in equally common others. In an earlier analysis, in roughly 580 donors, most V segments appeared productive either ~87% or ~30% of the time. TCR beta V- and J-gene trimming, according to a later analysis, was linked to a missense DCLRE1C variant. Reports credit the classifier with highly specific, highly sensitive diagnosis of cytomegalovirus status.

The PCR ran on 60 Vbeta and 13 Jbeta primers. Profiled with immunoSEQ multiplex PCR; TCRdb holds only in-frame clones, not every one. In the table there are just under 150,000 clones, 75% to 90% of which are singletons. A remark on this clone: Its antigen is not known.

Germline CDR1 SGHTA, CDR2 FQGNSA. The length of the CDR3 is 15 residues. V gave up 0 bases and J gave up 4 bases; unmatched junction bases: 4. Source material: PBMCs. The origin of this receptor is a woman in her thirties in good health and CMV-seronegative. This chain uses TRBV7-2 with TRBJ1-2, with 8 bases identical to TRBD1. The CDR3 bases are TGTGCCAGCAGCTTAGCGCTCCAGGGGGCCTATGGCTACACCTTC. It encodes CASSLALQGAYGYTF.